This T cell receptor (beta chain) was recovered during a study of blood T cell repertoires in COVID-19. The protocol was immunoSEQ multiplex PCR, while the TCRdb copy is restricted to in-frame clones and leaves out a portion. The repertoire includes approximately 300,000 clones, roughly 85% of them detected once, and about 2% sits in the top ten. The CDR3 is 13 residues long. CDR1 SGHVS and CDR2 FQNEAQ come from the germline V gene. V shed 4 bases and J shed 7 bases, with 13 bases lying between them. The sequence derives from a woman in her twenties or thirties who had been exposed to COVID-19. The rearrangement links TRBV7-8 to TRBJ1-1, with a possible D match to TRBD1 (6 bases). Source material: PBMCs or T cells enriched from blood (not recorded which). CDR3: CASSSALQGEAFF. CDR3 DNA: TGTGCCAGCAGCTCCGCTTTACAGGGTGAAGCTTTCTTT.